A single sample is the source of the 13 T cell receptor beta chains below, sequenced in a study of blood T cell repertoires in COVID-19. The repertoire was sequenced with immunoSEQ multiplex PCR; TCRdb's copy has only in-frame clones and lacks some. The sample records roughly 500,000 clones, roughly 88% being singletons. Specimen: PBMCs or T cells enriched from blood (not recorded which). These receptors all stem from a woman aged 40 to 50 who had recovered from COVID-19.

This chain uses TRBV11-2 with TRBJ1-1, with 9 bases identical to TRBD1. After removal of 1 base from V and 5 bases from J, the junction contained 11 bases not matched to a gene. Germline assignment: CDR1 SGHAT and CDR2 FQNNGV. The CDR3 is 17 amino acids. The DNA of the CDR3 is TGTGCCAGCAGCTTAGGGTGGACAGGGGCTGGTAATACTGAAGCTTTCTTT. As protein: CASSLGWTGAGNTEAFF. The whole variable domain, remainder taken from reference TRBV11-2 and TRBJ1-1, is EAGVAQSPRYKIIEKRQSVAFWCNPISGHATLYWYQQILGQGPKLLIQFQNNGVVDDSQLPKDRFSAERLKGVDSTLKIQPAKLEDSAVYLCASSLGWTGAGNTEAFFGQGTRLTVV.

The rearrangement joins TRBV19 to TRBJ2-1, with 8 nucleotides matching TRBD1. Trimming at V came to 10 bases and at J to 3 bases, leaving 17 bases not matched to a gene. Germline values: CDR1 LNHDA, CDR2 SQIVND (reference sequence). The CDR3 contains 17 residues. DNA of the CDR3: TGTGCCACCCAGGGGGCGACAGCGCTGGGAGGCTACAATGAGCAGTTCTTC. It specifies CATQGATALGGYNEQFF.

This clone was observed a handful of times. The chain is built from TRBV6-6 and TRBJ1-3; 7 bases fit TRBD1. CDR1 and CDR2 (germline): MNHNY, SVGAGI (reference sequence). Trimming removed 6 bases from V and 0 bases from J; junction bases left unmatched: 5. There are 15 residues in the CDR3. CDR3 in amino acids: CASRRTGVSGNTIYF. Here the CDR3 DNA reads TGTGCCAGCAGGAGAACAGGGGTCTCTGGAAACACCATATATTTT.

The genes are TRBV18 and TRBJ1-4, with unresolved D. This CDR3 spans 14 amino acids. V gave up 2 bases and J gave up 8 bases, with 12 bases separating them. Germline values: CDR1 KGHSH, CDR2 LQKENI. The CDR3 DNA follows: TGTGCCAGCTCACCAGGCCTTTCGCAGGAAAAACTGTTTTTT. Its protein is CASSPGLSQEKLFF.

The chain carries TRBV25-1 and TRBJ1-2; possibly TRBD1 for D (5 bases). CDR3 length equals 13 residues. V was pared by 6 bases and J by 1 base, with 9 bases between. The germline CDR1 and CDR2 sequences are MGHDK and SYGVNS. Written as DNA, the CDR3 is TGTGCCAGCAGCTTGACAGTTAACTATGGCTACACCTTC. This gives the protein CASSLTVNYGYTF.

The genes are TRBV7-8 and TRBJ1-2, with TRBD1 matching 9 bases. There are 15 residues in the CDR3. The J segment lost 3 bases and the V segment lost 5 bases, leaving 7 bases of the junction unmatched. CDR1 is SGHVS, CDR2 FQNEAQ, per germline. The CDR3 loop reads CASSHRDRVYYGYTF. CDR3 coding DNA: TGTGCCAGCAGCCACCGGGACAGGGTTTACTATGGCTACACCTTC.

The chain combines TRBV27 with TRBJ1-4, with 7 bases aligning to TRBD1. Germline assignment: CDR1 MNHEY and CDR2 SMNVEV (reference sequence). CDR3 length: 14 amino acids. V dropped 2 bases and J dropped 8; count of bases not matched to a gene: 5. The CDR3 region is CASSLGDSREKLFF. The CDR3 DNA sequence: TGTGCCAGCAGTTTAGGGGACAGCAGGGAAAAACTGTTTTTT.

This sequence joins TRBV6-2 or TRBV6-3 and TRBJ1-1; 7 bases line up with TRBD1. V trimming: 2 bases; J trimming: 7 bases; junction bases outside the gene matches: 7. The CDR3 contains 14 residues. Germline loops: CDR1 MNHEY, CDR2 SVGEGT. In DNA form, the CDR3 reads TGTGCCAGCAGTTACGGGGGACAGAGGGTTGAAGCTTTCTTT. Its protein is CASSYGGQRVEAFF.

The chain is built from TRBV6-5 and TRBJ2-1; D remains ambiguous. The CDR3 spans 16 residues. Germline assignment: CDR1 MNHEY and CDR2 SVGAGI. Trimming left V 0 bases short and J 0 bases short, with 9 bases between. This CDR3 is CASSYSVVSSYNEQFF. CDR3 sequence (DNA): TGTGCCAGCAGTTACTCCGTCGTGAGCTCCTACAATGAGCAGTTCTTC.

V usage is TRBV24-1 and J usage is TRBJ2-3; 13 nucleotides line up with TRBD2. The trim removed 3 bases at V and 2 bases at J, leaving 4 bases unmatched. The length of the CDR3 is 17 residues. Germline loops: CDR1 KGHDR, CDR2 SFDVKD. The CDR3 is CATSDPTSGRTTDTQYF. CDR3 nucleotides: TGTGCCACCAGTGATCCGACTAGCGGGAGGACCACAGATACGCAGTATTTT.

CDR3 sequence (DNA): TGTGCCAGTAGTATGAGGACAGGGGGCCAGAATCAGCCCCAGCATTTT. Its protein product is CASSMRTGGQNQPQHF. This chain uses TRBV19 with TRBJ1-5; 11 bases fit TRBD1. The CDR3 loop spans 16 amino acids. V lost 3 bases, J lost 4 bases, and 5 bases stayed unmatched. Germline V lookup: CDR1 LNHDA, CDR2 SQIVND (reference sequence).

In its sample, this clone was seen a few times. V usage is TRBV6-2 or TRBV6-3 and J usage is TRBJ2-3; tentative D call: TRBD2 (6 bases). CDR3 length equals 13 residues. CDR1 and CDR2 (germline): MNHEY, SVGEGT. Trimming removed 2 bases from V and 10 bases from J, with 13 bases in between. As DNA, the CDR3 is TGTGCCAGCAGTTACGTAACCGGGAGCGCGCAGTATTTT. This translates into CASSYVTGSAQYF.

This sequence joins TRBV30 and TRBJ1-1; D not certain. Germline CDR1 reads GTSNPN; CDR2 reads SVGIG (reference sequence). Trimming pared 3 bases from V and 4 bases from J, leaving 15 bases between. The CDR3 spans 14 residues. The CDR3 protein is CAWSEKLIGTEAFF. The CDR3 DNA reads as TGTGCCTGGAGCGAGAAATTAATCGGCACTGAAGCTTTCTTT.